These T cell receptor beta chains were read from a single sample in a study of T cell responses to AZD1222 COVID-19 vaccine. The assay was immunoSEQ multiplex PCR, and TCRdb's table has in-frame clones only and misses some. This table has 69,000 or so clones, around 89% appearing once. The specimen was peripheral blood, collected 28 days after the second dose of the MenACWY control vaccine. These receptors came from an adult who received the MenACWY meningococcal vaccine as a control. CDR3s include the opening cysteine and the closing phenylalanine or tryptophan. D genes are given only for firm matches. Clone size, where shown, is once, few, many, or a class for clones that have expanded.

TRBD2,TRBJ2-1,-,TRBV27,TGTGCCAGCAGTTTCCCGGGACTAGCGGGAGTGAGCTCCTACAATGAGCAGTTCTTC,CASSFPGLAGVSSYNEQFF
-,TRBJ2-3,-,TRBV5-1,TGCGCCAGCAGCTTGGAACAGGCAAGCACAGATACGCAGTATTTT,CASSLEQASTDTQYF
TRBD1,TRBJ1-5,-,TRBV28,TGTAGCCCCGGGGGACAGCTTCCGAAATATAGCAATCAGCCCCAGCATTTT,CSPGGQLPKYSNQPQHF
-,TRBJ2-1,-,TRBV28,TGTGCCAGCATTGGAGCCCCCTCTAAACCCTCCTACAATGAGCAGTTCTTC,CASIGAPSKPSYNEQFF
-,TRBJ2-1,-,TRBV2,TGTGCCAGCAGAAGCTACAATGAGCAGTTCTTC,CASRSYNEQFF
TRBD1,TRBJ1-2,-,TRBV5-4,TGTGCCAGCAGCTTCGTGACAGGGGCTGTAGGCTACACCTTC,CASSFVTGAVGYTF
TRBD2,TRBJ2-7,-,TRBV18,TGTGCCAGCTCGTCACTAGCGGGAGTTCCATACGAGCAGTACTTC,CASSSLAGVPYEQYF
-,TRBJ2-6,-,TRBV19,TGTGCCAGTAGGAGCAGCTCTGGGGCCAACGTCCTGACTTTC,CASRSSSGANVLTF
-,TRBJ2-5,-,TRBV3-1/TRBV3-2,TGTGCCAGCAGCCAAGGTCTGGGGGTCGAGGAGACCCAGTACTTC,CASSQGLGVEETQYF
TRBD1,TRBJ2-2,-,TRBV9,TGTGCCAGCAGCGATTTAACAGGGGTGACCGGGGAGCTGTTTTTT,CASSDLTGVTGELFF
-,TRBJ1-2,-,TRBV28,TGTGCCAGCAGTTTGGCAGGGTCAAACTATGGCTACACCTTC,CASSLAGSNYGYTF
TRBD1,TRBJ1-5,once,TRBV24-1,TGTGCCACCAGTGACCCGTTTGACAGGGGTAATCAGCCCCAGCATTTT,CATSDPFDRGNQPQHF
-,TRBJ1-3,-,TRBV27,TGTGCCAGCAGACTGAGCTCTGGAAACACCATATATTTT,CASRLSSGNTIYF
-,TRBJ2-7,-,TRBV7-8,TGTGCCAGCAGCTTCAGACAACCCCCTCTCTACGAGCAGTACTTC,CASSFRQPPLYEQYF
TRBD1,TRBJ2-7,-,TRBV7-2,TGTGCCAGCAGCTTAGGGAAGACAGGGTTTAGGGCCTACGAGCAGTACTTC,CASSLGKTGFRAYEQYF
-,TRBJ1-5,-,TRBV28,TGTGCCAGCAGTTTGAGGGGCGGGGATCTGGATTTT,CASSLRGGDLDF
TRBD2,TRBJ2-7,-,TRBV5-1,TGCGCCAGCAGCTTGTACCTAGCGGGACCCCTAGACGAGCAGTACTTC,CASSLYLAGPLDEQYF
TRBD1,TRBJ1-5,-,TRBV6-5,TGTGCCAGCAGGGGACTGACAGGGGGCAATCAGCCCCAGCATTTT,CASRGLTGGNQPQHF
-,TRBJ1-4,few,TRBV29-1,TGCAGCGTGGGGGAGCAAGGGCGAAAACTGTTTTTT,CSVGEQGRKLFF
TRBD2,TRBJ2-3,-,TRBV4-3,TGCGCCAGCAGCCAGACCCCCAGCGGGGGCACAGATACGCAGTATTTT,CASSQTPSGGTDTQYF
TRBD2,TRBJ2-1,-,TRBV7-4,TGTGCCAGCAGCTTGGTACTAGCGGGAGGTAGGGAGCAGTTCTTC,CASSLVLAGGREQFF
-,TRBJ2-7,-,TRBV27,TGTGCCAGCAGTTGGTCCCGAGGCTACGAGCAGTACTTC,CASSWSRGYEQYF
TRBD1,TRBJ2-1,-,TRBV19,TGTGCCAGTAGACTTGGAGCCGGGACAGTGATCTCGGATGAGCAGTTCTTC,CASRLGAGTVISDEQFF
-,TRBJ1-1,once,TRBV4-3,TGCGCCAGCAGCCAAGGAGGGAACACTGAAGCTTTCTTT,CASSQGGNTEAFF
TRBD1,TRBJ1-2,once,TRBV6-5,TGTGCCAGCAGTTACTCGGACAGGGGGGTCTATGGCTACACCTTC,CASSYSDRGVYGYTF
-,TRBJ1-6,-,TRBV7-6,TGTGCCAGCAGCCTCAAGGGGGGGAATTCACCCCTCCACTTT,CASSLKGGNSPLHF
-,TRBJ1-5,-,TRBV5-4,TGTGCCAGCAGCTTGGGTCATCAGCCCCAGCATTTT,CASSLGHQPQHF
-,TRBJ2-7,-,TRBV12-3/TRBV12-4,TGTGCCAGCAGTTGGGGGCACGAGCAGTACTTC,CASSWGHEQYF
-,TRBJ2-5,-,TRBV6-2/TRBV6-3,TGTGCCAGCAGTCCCCTCGAAGAGACCCAGTACTTC,CASSPLEETQYF
TRBD2,TRBJ2-3,-,TRBV7-3,TGTGCCAGCAGCTCTGGGTTACTAGCGGGGGCCGGAGATACGCAGTATTTT,CASSSGLLAGAGDTQYF
-,TRBJ1-5,-,TRBV19,TGTGCCAGTAGTATTGGGGCAGCCAGCAATCAGCCCCAGCATTTT,CASSIGAASNQPQHF
-,TRBJ2-7,once,TRBV4-1,TGCGCCAGCAGCTACCCGGGTGGCGAGCAGTACTTC,CASSYPGGEQYF
-,TRBJ1-6,-,TRBV5-4,TGTGCCAGCAGCTGGGGGAGGGGGAATAATTCACCCCTCCACTTT,CASSWGRGNNSPLHF
TRBD1,TRBJ1-1,-,TRBV19,TGTGCCAGTAGTAGCCAGGGGGCCAAGGGGTCTGAAGCTTTCTTT,CASSSQGAKGSEAFF
-,TRBJ2-7,-,TRBV28,TGTGCCAGCACCAAGGGGGGAGATCTTGGCCCAGTTGGGTACTTC,CASTKGGDLGPVGYF
TRBD1,TRBJ1-4,once,TRBV18,TGTGCCAGCTCCCTCGACAGGGGTACTGAAAAACTGTTTTTT,CASSLDRGTEKLFF
-,TRBJ2-7,-,TRBV6-5,TGTGCCAGCAGTTACTCGGGCCGGGCCCCCGAGCAGTACTTC,CASSYSGRAPEQYF
-,TRBJ2-1,-,TRBV6-5,TGTGCCAGCAGACCCTCGGGGTTGTACAATGAGCAGTTCTTC,CASRPSGLYNEQFF
-,TRBJ1-5,-,TRBV30,TGTGCCTGGGGGGCAGATCGAAATGATCAGCCCCAGCATTTT,CAWGADRNDQPQHF
-,TRBJ1-1,-,TRBV27,TGTGCCAGCAGTTTATTGGGGGCCGGGGACACTGAAGCTTTCTTT,CASSLLGAGDTEAFF
TRBD1,TRBJ1-6,-,TRBV2,TGTGCCAGCAGTGCCGGGACAGAGGCTTCACCCCTCCACTTT,CASSAGTEASPLHF
TRBD1,TRBJ1-2,-,TRBV20-1,TGCAGTGCTAGTGGTGGGACAGGGGGCGCAGGTTATGGCTACACCTTC,CSASGGTGGAGYGYTF
TRBD2,TRBJ2-5,-,TRBV5-5,TGTGCCAGCAGCTCCGGCGGGGGGGCTGGGGAGACCCAGTACTTC,CASSSGGGAGETQYF
TRBD1,TRBJ1-6,-,TRBV14,TGTGCCAGCAGTCAGACAGGGGGCTTATATAATTCACCCCTCCACTTT,CASSQTGGLYNSPLHF
-,TRBJ2-1,-,TRBV12-1,TGTGCCAGCAGCTTTTTCCAGCGGGAGGCCTACAATGAGCAGTTCTTC,CASSFFQREAYNEQFF
TRBD1,TRBJ1-2,-,TRBV4-1,TGCGCCAGCAGCCAAGCCCCCGACAGGGGACTTCTAATCCCTCTCTATGGCTACACCTTC,CASSQAPDRGLLIPLYGYTF
-,TRBJ2-1,once,TRBV20-1,TGCAGTGCTAGACCGTACAATGAGCAGTTCTTC,CSARPYNEQFF
-,TRBJ2-1,-,TRBV28,TGTGCCAGCAAGATGGCGGGTCAGTCCTACAATGAGCAGTTCTTC,CASKMAGQSYNEQFF
TRBD2,TRBJ2-5,-,TRBV4-1,TGCGCCAGCAGCCAAGATCCCCTCAGGACTAGCGAATGGGAGACCCAGTACTTC,CASSQDPLRTSEWETQYF
TRBD1,TRBJ2-7,-,TRBV6-1,TGTGCCAGCAGTGAGCGGCAGGGGGCTTACGAGCAGTACTTC,CASSERQGAYEQYF
TRBD2,TRBJ2-1,-,TRBV11-2,TGTGCCAGCAGCCCCACCGGGACTAGCGGCAATGAGCAGTTCTTC,CASSPTGTSGNEQFF
-,TRBJ2-5,-,TRBV30,TGTGCCTGGAGTGACCCAGACAGGCCCTTGGGGGAGACCCAGTACTTC,CAWSDPDRPLGETQYF
-,TRBJ1-6,-,TRBV6-5,TGTGCCAGCAGTTACTCGAACACCCTTAATTCACCCCTCCACTTT,CASSYSNTLNSPLHF
TRBD1,TRBJ2-7,-,TRBV6-5,TGTGCCAGCAGTTACGCCGGGACAGGGAGCTCCTACGAGCAGTACTTC,CASSYAGTGSSYEQYF